Shown below are 26 T cell receptor beta chains from a single sample sequenced in a study of CD8 T cells in ankylosing spondylitis. Study-level results: Blood from ankylosing spondylitis patients appeared to carry a characteristic eight-variant TCR beta motif.

TCRdb independently ran MiXCR on the 5' RACE reads; one entry per CDR3 protein. The sample has over 600,000 distinct CDR3 sequences, under 20% seen once; the top ten hold roughly a fifth. No cognate antigen is known for these TCRs. Sequencing was done on a sample of blood, either unsorted or a sorted T cell fraction (not recorded which). The source of these receptors is a male donor with ankylosing spondylitis.

The sample holds a few counts of this clonotype. The rearrangement links TRBV28 to TRBJ2-1, with 12 nucleotides matching TRBD2. CDR1 is MDHEN, CDR2 SYDVKM, per germline. Trimming cost V 5 bases and J 2 bases; bases outside gene matches: 10. The CDR3 totals 18 residues. For the CDR3, the DNA is TGTGCCAGCAGTGGCCAATATCGGACTAGCGGGGCCTACAATGAGCAGTTCTTC. Encoded protein: CASSGQYRTSGAYNEQFF.

This clonotype was seen a handful of times. This chain joins TRBV27 and TRBJ2-3; tentatively, D is TRBD1 (6 bases). Trimming pared 10 bases from V and 3 bases from J, leaving 14 bases between. The germline CDR1 and CDR2 sequences are MNHEY and SMNVEV (reference sequence). The CDR3 extends over 13 amino acids. The CDR3 here is CAIARGWTDTQYF. In DNA form, the CDR3 reads TGTGCCATCGCCAGGGGCTGGACAGATACGCAGTATTTT.

This chain links TRBV7-3 with TRBJ2-1; no definite D call. The CDR3 is 15 residues long. V gave up 7 bases and J gave up 5 bases, with 18 bases separating them. The germline V gene has CDR1 SGHTA and CDR2 FQGTGA. The CDR3 loop reads CASNQPTDGHNEQFF. The CDR3 DNA is TGTGCCAGCAATCAGCCCACGGACGGCCACAATGAGCAGTTCTTC.

This clonotype was counted between two and nine times. The chain recombines TRBV10-3 with TRBJ1-1; D gene uncertain. There are 12 residues in the CDR3. Germline-derived CDR1 and CDR2 are ENHRY and SYGVKD. Deletions cut 0 bases from V and 6 bases from J, with 5 bases between. The CDR3 DNA follows: TGTGCCATCAGTGAGTCCTGGGCTGAAGCTTTCTTT. Encoded protein: CAISESWAEAFF.

The chain combines TRBV24-1 with TRBJ2-7, with TRBD1 matching 12 bases. Germline values: CDR1 KGHDR, CDR2 SFDVKD. Trimming removed 7 bases from V and 9 bases from J; junction bases left unmatched: 6. CDR3 size: 13 residues. The CDR3, as DNA: TGTGCCACCAGCTCGGGACAGGGGGCTGTGCAGTACTTC. Translation: CATSSGQGAVQYF.

A few counts support this clonotype. This chain connects TRBV18 to TRBJ2-7; D may be TRBD1 (5 bases). This CDR3 contains 15 residues. Germline CDR1 and CDR2: KGHSH and LQKENI. The V end lost 2 bases, the J end lost 3 bases, and 14 bases lay between the germline ends. The CDR3, as DNA: TGTGCCAGCTCACCAGGTCCGACAGAATACTACGAGCAGTACTTC. It encodes CASSPGPTEYYEQYF. Combining the CDR3 with reference TRBV18 and TRBJ2-7 gives the whole variable domain NAGVMQNPRHLVRRRGQEARLRCSPMKGHSHVYWYRQLPEEGLKFMVYLQKENIIDESGMPKERFSAEFPKEGPSILRIQQVVRGDSAAYFCASSPGPTEYYEQYFGPGTRLTVT.

Only a few counts were recorded for this clonotype. CDR3 sequence: CASSYLIGADTQYF. CDR3 sequence (DNA): TGTGCCAGCAGTTACCTAATAGGAGCAGATACGCAGTATTTT. This chain connects TRBV6-5 to TRBJ2-3; D gene unclear. Trimming cost V 2 bases and J 4 bases, with 10 bases left between them. Per germline, CDR1 MNHEY and CDR2 SVGAGI. The CDR3 spans 14 residues.

The gene calls are TRBV7-9 and TRBJ2-3; 12 bases match TRBD2. The CDR3 spans 15 residues. Trimming at V came to 3 bases and at J to 5 bases, leaving 3 bases not matched to a gene. Germline V gene lookup returns CDR1 SEHNR and CDR2 FQNEAQ (reference sequence). The CDR3 here is CASSLTSGGLDTQYF. For the CDR3, the DNA is TGTGCCAGCAGCTTGACTAGCGGGGGCCTAGATACGCAGTATTTT.

V gene TRBV5-4 combines with J gene TRBJ2-7; D might be TRBD1 or TRBD2, each matching 5 bases. This CDR3 contains 15 residues. The germline V gene has CDR1 SGHNT and CDR2 YYREEE (reference sequence). With 2 bases removed from V and 4 bases from J, the gap between germline ends came to 16 bases. CDR3 protein: CASSFAGTENYEQYF. The CDR3 DNA is TGTGCCAGCAGCTTCGCCGGGACGGAGAATTACGAGCAGTACTTC.

V usage is TRBV7-2 and J usage is TRBJ2-7, with D tentatively TRBD2 (7 bases). CDR1 and CDR2 from the germline V gene are SGHTA and FQGNSA. The length of the CDR3 is 14 residues. V gave up 5 bases and J gave up 0 bases, with 11 bases separating them. Here the CDR3 reads CASSRGASSYEQYF. CDR3 coding DNA: TGTGCCAGCAGCCGGGGGGCGAGCTCCTACGAGCAGTACTTC.

The chain couples TRBV7-9 to TRBJ2-7, with no clear D. This CDR3 spans 14 amino acids. V lost 4 bases and J 3 bases, leaving 13 bases between the germline ends. CDR1 SEHNR and CDR2 FQNEAQ come from the germline V gene (reference sequence). Here the CDR3 DNA reads TGTGCCAGCAGCTCCGATCCTGACGGCTACGAGCAGTACTTC. Translated: CASSSDPDGYEQYF.

This clonotype was detected only a few times. The chain carries TRBV7-9 and TRBJ2-7; 9 nucleotides agree with TRBD2. CDR1 and CDR2 from the germline V gene are SEHNR and FQNEAQ (reference sequence). The CDR3 covers 15 residues. V shed 4 bases and J 2 bases; nucleotides not matched to a gene: 6. CDR3: CASSYLAGSAYEQYF. In DNA form, the CDR3 reads TGTGCCAGCAGCTACCTAGCGGGAAGCGCCTACGAGCAGTACTTC.

J is TRBJ1-2 and V is TRBV27, with a weak D call TRBD1 (6 bases). Germline values: CDR1 MNHEY, CDR2 SMNVEV (reference sequence). The CDR3 runs to 15 residues. V was trimmed by 6 bases and J by 4 bases, leaving 18 bases between them. The CDR3 sequence: CASSLKPGAGYGYTF. The DNA for the CDR3 is TGTGCCAGCAGCCTCAAGCCGGGGGCGGGCTATGGCTACACCTTC.

This clonotype was counted a few times. The CDR3 is CASSNSGTGYDTQYF. In nucleotides, the CDR3 is TGTGCCAGCAGCAACTCTGGGACCGGATATGATACGCAGTATTTT. V gene TRBV12-3 or TRBV12-4 combines with J gene TRBJ2-3; the D call may be TRBD1 or TRBD2 (5 bases each). CDR3 length equals 15 residues. The V gene lost 6 bases and the J gene lost 6 bases, with 19 bases spanning the gap.

This clonotype was observed a handful of times. The chain links TRBV3-1 to TRBJ2-1, with D perhaps TRBD1 (5 bases). CDR3 length equals 18 residues. The V gene's germline CDR1 is LGHDT and CDR2 YNNKEL (reference sequence). Trimming shortened V by 4 bases and J by 6 bases, and 25 bases separated the two germline ends. The chain's CDR3 is CASSLTPPGTGIFNEQFF. For the CDR3, the DNA is TGTGCCAGCAGCCTAACCCCCCCGGGCACAGGCATCTTCAATGAGCAGTTCTTC.

This clonotype appeared many times. This chain uses TRBV6-1 with TRBJ1-1; the match to TRBD1 covers 9 bases. Germline values: CDR1 MNHNS, CDR2 SASEGT. CDR3 length equals 15 residues. The J segment lost 3 bases and the V segment lost 5 bases, leaving 7 bases of the junction unmatched. The CDR3 here is CASSPTGGADTEAFF. CDR3 bases: TGTGCCAGCAGTCCCACAGGGGGCGCGGACACTGAAGCTTTCTTT.

This clonotype has a single count. The V call is TRBV3-1, the J call TRBJ1-2; D is perhaps TRBD1 (5 bases). The CDR3 loop spans 12 amino acids. V was pared by 4 bases and J by 8 bases, with 11 bases between. The germline CDR1 and CDR2 sequences are LGHDT and YNNKEL (reference sequence). The CDR3 DNA reads as TGTGCCAGCAGCCGGGACGAAAAGGGCTACACCTTC. This encodes CASSRDEKGYTF.

The table lists this clonotype with a few counts. J is TRBJ1-6 and V is TRBV7-2; TRBD1 might be the D (5 bases). The CDR3 extends over 15 amino acids. The V gene's germline CDR1 is SGHTA and CDR2 FQGNSA. V was cut by 8 bases and J by 0 bases, with 11 bases left in between. This CDR3 reads CASRGGSSYNSPLHF. Written as DNA, the CDR3 is TGTGCCAGCCGCGGGGGTAGCTCCTATAATTCACCCCTCCACTTT. Variable domain in full (rest from reference TRBV7-2 and TRBJ1-6): GAGVSQSPSNKVTEKGKDVELRCDPISGHTALYWYRQSLGQGLEFLIYFQGNSAPDKSGLPSDRFSAERTGGSVSTLTIQRTQQEDSAVYLCASRGGSSYNSPLHFGNGTRLTVT.

This clonotype was seen a handful of times. The chain carries TRBV20-1 and TRBJ2-7; possible D gene TRBD1, 5 bases. V gave up 8 bases and J gave up 8 bases, with 16 bases separating them. The CDR3 runs to 11 residues. Looked up from germline, CDR1 is DFQATT and CDR2 is SNEGSKA (reference sequence). CDR3 amino acids: CSPHRQLQQYF. The CDR3 nucleotides read TGCAGTCCTCACCGACAGTTACAGCAGTACTTC.

This chain uses TRBV30 with TRBJ1-6; a possible D gene is TRBD1 (5 bases). The germline gives CDR1 GTSNPN, CDR2 SVGIG (reference sequence). V lost 4 bases, J lost 10 bases, and 14 bases lay in between. The CDR3 consists of 13 residues. The DNA for the CDR3 is TGTGCCTGGATGGGGGAGGTGAGGTCACCCCTCCACTTT. This gives the protein CAWMGEVRSPLHF.

This clonotype occurred a few times. The chain has TRBV7-3 and TRBJ2-3, with 12 nucleotides matching TRBD2. The CDR3 is made up of 18 amino acids. From germline, CDR1 is SGHTA and CDR2 FQGTGA. The V gene end was trimmed by 0 bases and the J gene end by 4 bases; junction bases not matched to a gene: 8. The CDR3 DNA sequence: TGTGCCAGCAGCTTAACGCAGACTAGCGGGGGAAGTTCAGATACGCAGTATTTT. This translates into CASSLTQTSGGSSDTQYF.

J is TRBJ1-2 and V is TRBV6-5, with TRBD1 as a possible D gene (5 bases). This CDR3 comprises 16 residues. The ends were cut back, 2 bases at V and 4 bases at J, with 17 bases in the middle. Germline CDR1 MNHEY, CDR2 SVGAGI. Here the CDR3 DNA reads TGTGCCAGCAGTTACGTGGGCGCCAGGGATCCCTATGGCTACACCTTC. This encodes CASSYVGARDPYGYTF.

The J gene is TRBJ2-7, the V gene TRBV12-3 or TRBV12-4, with D maybe TRBD2 (5 bases). The CDR3 is made up of 15 amino acids. V lost 4 bases to trimming and J lost 7 bases, with 20 bases between them. Here the CDR3 DNA reads TGTGCCAGCAGTTCAGCTAGCTCGACCATAGGGGAGCAGTACTTC. This codes for CASSSASSTIGEQYF.

This chain uses TRBV4-3 with TRBJ2-1; 10 nucleotides align to TRBD2. This CDR3 spans 14 amino acids. V trimming: 3 bases; J trimming: 8 bases; junction bases outside the gene matches: 4. In germline, CDR1 is LGHNA, CDR2 YSLEER. DNA for the CDR3: TGCGCCAGCAGCCACCCGGGACTAGCGTATGAGCAGTTCTTC. It yields the protein CASSHPGLAYEQFF.

The chain couples TRBV29-1 to TRBJ2-1, with TRBD2 identical over 7 bases. From germline, CDR1 is SQVTM and CDR2 ANQGSEA. V lost 8 bases and J lost 7; bases outside the gene matches: 14. There are 14 residues in the CDR3. CDR3 in DNA: TGCAGCTCCATTGAGTGGGAGGGCCGGAATGAGCAGTTCTTC. Its protein is CSSIEWEGRNEQFF.

The chain uses TRBV29-1 and TRBJ2-7, with 14 bases aligning to TRBD2. V lost 6 bases, J lost 6 bases, and 16 bases stayed unmatched. CDR3 length: 17 residues. CDR1 and CDR2 from the germline V gene are SQVTM and ANQGSEA. The CDR3, as DNA: TGCAGCGTGGGACGTGCGACTCGGACTAGCGGGAGGTCCGAGCAGTACTTC. Its translation is CSVGRATRTSGRSEQYF.